Detailed here is one T cell receptor beta chain. Its antigen is unidentified. Germline CDR1 is SGHKS and CDR2 is YYEKEE (reference sequence). The CDR3 extends over 13 amino acids. Trimming removed 4 bases at V and 1 base at J, with 8 bases between. This record comes from a study of T cell responses to AZD1222 COVID-19 vaccine. About the research overall: The analysis combined second doses at about 4 or about 12 weeks. Study-wide findings and caveats: At study baseline, merely more than 5 AZD1222 recipients were seropositive.

Here immunoSEQ multiplex PCR was the method, and the copy in TCRdb shows in-frame clones only, minus some. The sample shows around 70,000 clones, 88% of them seen only once. The source of this sequence is an adult in good health. The source material was peripheral blood, sampled on day 0 of AZD1222 vaccination. V is TRBV5-5 and J is TRBJ1-1; D gene uncertain. The CDR3 sequence is CASSPQANTEAFF. Written as DNA, the CDR3 is TGTGCCAGCAGCCCGCAGGCGAACACTGAAGCTTTCTTT.